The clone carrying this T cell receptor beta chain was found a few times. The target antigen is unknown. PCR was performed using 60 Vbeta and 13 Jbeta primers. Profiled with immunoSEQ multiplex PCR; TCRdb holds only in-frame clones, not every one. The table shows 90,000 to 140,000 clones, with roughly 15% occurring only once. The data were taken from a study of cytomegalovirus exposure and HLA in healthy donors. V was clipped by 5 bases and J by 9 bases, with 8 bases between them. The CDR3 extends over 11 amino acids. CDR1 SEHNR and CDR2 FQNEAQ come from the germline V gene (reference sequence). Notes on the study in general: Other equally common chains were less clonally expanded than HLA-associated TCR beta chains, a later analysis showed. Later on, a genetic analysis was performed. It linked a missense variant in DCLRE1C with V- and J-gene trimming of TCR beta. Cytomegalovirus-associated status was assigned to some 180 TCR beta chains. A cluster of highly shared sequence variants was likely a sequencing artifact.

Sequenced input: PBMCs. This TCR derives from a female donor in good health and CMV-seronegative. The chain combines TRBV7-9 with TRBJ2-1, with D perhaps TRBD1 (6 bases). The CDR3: CASSLRGEQFF. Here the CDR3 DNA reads TGTGCCAGCAGCCTCAGGGGTGAGCAGTTCTTC.